What follows are 31 T cell receptor beta chains derived from one specimen sequenced in a study of blood T cell repertoires in COVID-19. The protocol was immunoSEQ multiplex PCR, while the TCRdb copy is restricted to in-frame clones and leaves out a portion. The sample holds around 100,000 clones, approximately 88% seen once. The sample was peripheral blood. Receptors were obtained from a man older than 75 with acute or convalescent COVID-19.

This clone was counted a few times. The sample holds other DNA sequences that translate to the same CDR3. The chain employs TRBV27 and TRBJ1-3; no clear D gene. V was shortened by 2 bases and J by 4 bases, with 6 bases between the two germline ends. The germline CDR1 and CDR2 sequences are MNHEY and SMNVEV (reference sequence). This CDR3 contains 13 residues. The CDR3, as DNA: TGTGCCAGCAGTTTAGGAGCGGGAAACACCATATATTTT. Protein product: CASSLGAGNTIYF.

The chain combines TRBV18 with TRBJ1-4; possible D gene TRBD1, 6 bases. Trimming removed 0 bases from V and 3 bases from J, with 8 bases in between. This CDR3 has 15 residues. CDR1 is KGHSH, CDR2 LQKENI, per germline. DNA of the CDR3: TGTGCCAGCTCACCACCGGGGGCGGCTAATGAAAAACTGTTTTTT. It codes for CASSPPGAANEKLFF.

This clone came up a few times. DNA of the CDR3: TGTGCCAGCAGTTACGTGGGGACAGGGGGTGAAAAACTGTTTTTT. This codes for CASSYVGTGGEKLFF. The rearrangement uses TRBV6-6 and TRBJ1-4, with 11 bases that match TRBD1. Germline CDR1 reads MNHNY; CDR2 reads SVGAGI (reference sequence). The CDR3 spans 15 residues. The V segment lost 2 bases and the J segment 7 bases; nucleotides outside the gene matches: 3.

This clone was recorded once. The chain carries TRBV28 and TRBJ1-5; D unresolved. V was clipped by 5 bases and J by 7 bases, with 9 bases between them. CDR3 length: 12 amino acids. The germline gives CDR1 MDHEN, CDR2 SYDVKM. The CDR3 protein is CASSGGRQPQHF. The CDR3 coding sequence is TGTGCCAGCAGTGGCGGGAGGCAGCCCCAGCATTTT.

This chain links TRBV19 with TRBJ1-1, with D tentatively TRBD1 (5 bases). CDR1 LNHDA and CDR2 SQIVND come from the germline V gene (reference sequence). Trimming removed 2 bases at V and 0 bases at J, with 7 bases between. The CDR3 runs 14 residues. CDR3 in DNA: TGTGCCAGTAGTATAACAGGAATGAACACTGAAGCTTTCTTT. Its protein is CASSITGMNTEAFF.

The chain recombines TRBV6-2 or TRBV6-3 with TRBJ2-1; 11 nucleotides match TRBD2. After removal of 2 bases from V and 9 bases from J, the junction contained 9 bases not matched to a gene. CDR1 is MNHEY and CDR2 is SVGEGT in the germline V gene. The CDR3 covers 16 residues. CDR3 residues: CASSYVLAGARVEQFF. For the CDR3, the DNA is TGTGCCAGCAGTTACGTACTAGCGGGAGCTCGGGTTGAGCAGTTCTTC.

The chain has TRBV2 and TRBJ1-2; tentative D call: TRBD1 (5 bases). This CDR3 comprises 15 residues. Germline CDR1 SNHLY, CDR2 FYNNEI. V dropped 6 bases and J dropped 0 bases, with 14 bases sitting between them. The CDR3 DNA is TGTGCCAGCAGCCTTCAGGACAAAACTAACTATGGCTACACCTTC. Translating gives CASSLQDKTNYGYTF.

The chain is built from TRBV7-6 and TRBJ2-3; 9 bases agree with TRBD2. The CDR3 is made up of 14 amino acids. V shed 4 bases and J 4 bases; nucleotides not matched to a gene: 3. CDR1 is SGHVS, CDR2 FNYEAQ, per germline. The CDR3 is CASSSRTSADTQYF. Written as DNA, the CDR3 is TGTGCCAGCAGCTCGAGGACTAGCGCAGATACGCAGTATTTT.

This chain links TRBV21-1 with TRBJ1-4. TRBV21-1 has pseudogene status. This CDR3 spans 14 amino acids. CDR3 in amino acids: CASSPGGGDEKLFF. In DNA form, the CDR3 reads TGTGCCAGCAGCCCGGGGGGGGGAGATGAAAAACTGTTTTTT.

About this clone itself: Other DNA sequences from this sample encode an identical CDR3 as well. V and J are TRBV5-1 and TRBJ1-2, with 9 bases matching TRBD1. The CDR3 is 14 amino acids. Unmatched junction bases numbered 5, after V lost 4 bases and J lost 4 bases. Germline V CDR1 and CDR2: SGHRS, YFSETQ. The CDR3 protein is CASSLQGAGYGYTF. The DNA of the CDR3 is TGCGCCAGCAGCCTACAGGGGGCAGGCTATGGCTACACCTTC. Full variable domain (missing parts from reference TRBV5-1 and TRBJ1-2): KAGVTQTPRYLIKTRGQQVTLSCSPISGHRSVSWYQQTPGQGLQFLFEYFSETQRNKGNFPGRFSGRQFSNSRSEMNVSTLELGDSALYLCASSLQGAGYGYTFGSGTRLTVV.

The chain recombines TRBV5-5 with TRBJ2-2; D remains unclear. The CDR3 runs to 11 residues. CDR1 is SGHKS and CDR2 is YYEKEE in the germline V gene (reference sequence). Trimming removed 2 bases at V and 6 bases at J, with 2 bases between. The chain's CDR3 is CASSFSGELFF. The CDR3 bases are TGTGCCAGCAGCTTCTCCGGGGAGCTGTTTTTT.

The CDR3 nucleotides read TGTGCCAGCGGAAGACAGGGGCTAGGGTACGAGCAGTACTTC. It translates to CASGRQGLGYEQYF. The chain employs TRBV6-5 and TRBJ2-7; 8 nucleotides line up with TRBD1. Looked up from germline, CDR1 is MNHEY and CDR2 is SVGAGI. This CDR3 has 14 amino acids. V lost 8 bases to trimming and J lost 4 bases; unmatched junction nucleotides: 10.

The chain joins TRBV19 to TRBJ2-7; a weak D match, TRBD2 (6 bases). Germline values: CDR1 LNHDA, CDR2 SQIVND (reference sequence). Trimming cost V 6 bases and J 0 bases, with 18 bases left between them. The CDR3 consists of 16 residues. The CDR3 DNA follows: TGTGCCAGTAGAACGTTCGGGACTGGGGGCTCCTACGAGCAGTACTTC. This translates into CASRTFGTGGSYEQYF.

This clone has just one count. This chain joins TRBV25-1 and TRBJ2-5; 10 nucleotides line up with TRBD1. Germline trimming cut 8 bases from V and 4 bases from J; bases unmatched to any gene: 7. Looked up from germline, CDR1 is MGHDK and CDR2 is SYGVNS. CDR3 size: 14 residues. CDR3 protein: CASGWTGGSETQYF. The CDR3 region has the DNA TGTGCCAGCGGATGGACAGGGGGTTCAGAGACCCAGTACTTC.

This chain uses TRBV10-3 with TRBJ2-7; no clear D gene. The CDR3 spans 15 residues. Germline V gives CDR1 ENHRY, CDR2 SYGVKD. Between the trimmed V and J ends, which lost 0 bases and 1 base, there was a span of 10 bases. The CDR3 region has the DNA TGTGCCATCAGTGAGTCCCAGGTACCTTCCTACGAGCAGTACTTC. Translating it yields CAISESQVPSYEQYF.

The chain recombines TRBV5-1 with TRBJ1-1; D not certain. The V gene's germline CDR1 is SGHRS and CDR2 YFSETQ. V lost 0 bases and J lost 0, with 9 bases in between. CDR3 length: 15 residues. This chain's CDR3 is CASSLGQIMNTEAFF. CDR3 nucleotides: TGCGCCAGCAGCTTGGGGCAGATAATGAACACTGAAGCTTTCTTT.

The CDR3 here is CASRDRDRVTDTQYF. CDR3 coding DNA: TGTGCCAGCAGGGACCGGGACAGGGTTACAGATACGCAGTATTTT. The chain employs TRBV2 and TRBJ2-3; the match to TRBD1 covers 9 bases. V gave up 6 bases and J gave up 3 bases; unmatched junction bases: 7. Germline assignment: CDR1 SNHLY and CDR2 FYNNEI. This CDR3 comprises 15 residues. The variable domain in full, with the rest retrieved from reference TRBV2 and TRBJ2-3, is EPEVTQTPSHQVTQMGQEVILRCVPISNHLYFYWYRQILGQKVEFLVSFYNNEISEKSEIFDDQFSVERPDGSNFTLKIRSTKLEDSAMYFCASRDRDRVTDTQYFGPGTRLTVL.

A few counts support this clone. The rearrangement uses TRBV3-1 (or the pseudogene TRBV3-2) and TRBJ1-1, with D uncertain. In germline, CDR1 is LGHDT, CDR2 YNNKEL (reference sequence). The CDR3 length is 13 residues. Trimming stripped 1 base from V and 6 bases from J, with 9 bases between. The CDR3 loop reads CASSQAGGAEAFF. The CDR3 DNA follows: TGTGCCAGCAGCCAAGCGGGCGGGGCTGAAGCTTTCTTT.

The rearrangement joins TRBV2 to TRBJ1-1; 8 nucleotides line up with TRBD1. The CDR3 spans 16 residues. In germline, CDR1 is SNHLY, CDR2 FYNNEI. Germline trimming cut 0 bases from V and 2 bases from J; bases unmatched to any gene: 5. The DNA of the CDR3 is TGTGCCAGCAGTGAAGCGGGGACAGGCCCCAACACTGAAGCTTTCTTT. Its protein is CASSEAGTGPNTEAFF.

This rearrangement joins TRBV18 to TRBJ2-7, with 8 bases fitting TRBD1. From germline, CDR1 is KGHSH and CDR2 LQKENI. The CDR3 loop spans 15 amino acids. V lost 5 bases, J lost 2 bases, and 8 bases stayed unmatched. This CDR3 reads CASSSPGQVTYEQYF. The CDR3 DNA reads TGTGCCAGCTCATCTCCGGGACAGGTGACCTACGAGCAGTACTTC.

This chain connects TRBV28 to TRBJ1-2, with D perhaps matching TRBD1 (6 bases). Trimming took 3 bases from V and 4 from J, leaving 12 bases between them. Germline V lookup: CDR1 MDHEN, CDR2 SYDVKM. This CDR3 contains 14 residues. CDR3 in DNA: TGTGCCAGCAGTTTGCTCACAGGGTCCTATGGCTACACCTTC. Protein product: CASSLLTGSYGYTF.

The chain joins TRBV28 to TRBJ2-2, with 11 bases matching TRBD2. V lost 3 bases to trimming and J lost 5 bases; unmatched junction nucleotides: 14. CDR3 length: 19 amino acids. CDR1 MDHEN and CDR2 SYDVKM come from the germline V gene. The CDR3 protein is CASSFSYSGRAEGTGELFF. CDR3 coding DNA: TGTGCCAGCAGTTTCTCCTATAGCGGGAGGGCCGAGGGAACCGGGGAGCTGTTTTTT.

This chain uses TRBV2 with TRBJ2-5, with 8 bases fitting TRBD2. CDR3 length: 12 residues. Germline V lookup: CDR1 SNHLY, CDR2 FYNNEI. After removal of 6 bases from V and 5 bases from J, the junction contained 2 bases not matched to a gene. In DNA, the CDR3 is TGTGCCAGCAGGGGCGGGGGGGAGACCCAGTACTTC. Its protein product is CASRGGGETQYF. Drawing the rest from reference TRBV2 and TRBJ2-5, the complete variable domain is EPEVTQTPSHQVTQMGQEVILRCVPISNHLYFYWYRQILGQKVEFLVSFYNNEISEKSEIFDDQFSVERPDGSNFTLKIRSTKLEDSAMYFCASRGGGETQYFGPGTRLLVL.

The J gene is TRBJ2-1, the V gene TRBV24-1; a possible D gene is TRBD2 (5 bases). Germline-derived CDR1 and CDR2 are KGHDR and SFDVKD. V lost 0 bases and J 7 bases, leaving 9 bases between the germline ends. This CDR3 has 14 amino acids. The CDR3 bases are TGTGCCACCAGTGATTTGAGGTCGGGGAATGAGCAGTTCTTC. This encodes CATSDLRSGNEQFF.

The chain recombines TRBV9 with TRBJ1-4; D is unclear. Trimming removed 4 bases at V and 0 bases at J, with 7 bases between. The CDR3 runs 14 residues. In germline, CDR1 is SGDLS, CDR2 YYNGEE. As DNA, the CDR3 is TGTGCCAGCAGCAACTCCGCAACTAATGAAAAACTGTTTTTT. This translates into CASSNSATNEKLFF.

The chain combines TRBV6-5 with TRBJ2-7; TRBD1 matches at 7 bases. The CDR3 loop spans 13 amino acids. CDR1 MNHEY and CDR2 SVGAGI come from the germline V gene. V was pared by 4 bases and J by 6 bases, with 6 bases of the junction left unmatched. Written as DNA, the CDR3 is TGTGCCAGCAGTTCCCAGACAGGGTTCGAGCAGTACTTC. It encodes CASSSQTGFEQYF.

V gene TRBV7-2 combines with J gene TRBJ2-7; D possibly corresponds to TRBD1 (7 bases). The germline CDR1 and CDR2 sequences are SGHTA and FQGNSA. The CDR3 covers 15 residues. Trimming took off 6 bases at V and 7 bases at J, with 22 bases between the two ends. The CDR3 nucleotides read TGTGCCAGCAGTTGGGGACGGAGGGGGCGTTCAGAGCAGTACTTC. Protein: CASSWGRRGRSEQYF. The full variable domain, rest sourced from reference TRBV7-2 and TRBJ2-7, is GAGVSQSPSNKVTEKGKDVELRCDPISGHTALYWYRQSLGQGLEFLIYFQGNSAPDKSGLPSDRFSAERTGGSVSTLTIQRTQQEDSAVYLCASSWGRRGRSEQYFGPGTRLTVT.

The chain recombines TRBV6-6 with TRBJ1-2, with 8 bases identical to TRBD1. The trim removed 5 bases at V and 6 bases at J, leaving 17 bases unmatched. The CDR3 is 17 residues long. Germline V CDR1 and CDR2: MNHNY, SVGAGI (reference sequence). DNA of the CDR3: TGTGCCAGCAGTCTTGACTGGACCGGGACAGGAGTCAATGGCTACACCTTC. This translates into CASSLDWTGTGVNGYTF.

This clone is judged medium-sized (0.01 to 0.1%). The chain combines TRBV7-2 with TRBJ1-3; 7 nucleotides align to TRBD1. The V gene's germline CDR1 is SGHTA and CDR2 FQGNSA. This CDR3 spans 14 amino acids. The V gene end was trimmed by 5 bases and the J gene end by 1 base; junction bases not matched to a gene: 2. The CDR3 here is CASSVQGSGNTIYF. CDR3 coding DNA: TGTGCCAGCAGCGTACAGGGGTCTGGAAACACCATATATTTT.

The chain carries TRBV25-1 and TRBJ2-5, with a tentative D call TRBD2 (5 bases). V shed 2 bases and J shed 1 base, with 11 bases lying between them. The CDR3 contains 15 residues. Germline values: CDR1 MGHDK, CDR2 SYGVNS. The CDR3 sequence: CASSERPGVQETQYF. Here the CDR3 DNA reads TGTGCCAGCAGTGAACGACCCGGGGTCCAAGAGACCCAGTACTTC. Drawing the rest from reference TRBV25-1 and TRBJ2-5, the complete variable domain is EADIYQTPRYLVIGTGKKITLECSQTMGHDKMYWYQQDPGMELHLIHYSYGVNSTEKGDLSSESTVSRIRTEHFPLTLESARPSHTSQYLCASSERPGVQETQYFGPGTRLLVL.

The rearrangement uses TRBV19 and TRBJ1-1; D remains ambiguous. V lost 6 bases and J 1 base, leaving 12 bases between the germline ends. CDR3 length: 14 residues. Germline CDR1 reads LNHDA; CDR2 reads SQIVND (reference sequence). This CDR3 reads CASSLVGGNTEAFF. CDR3 nucleotides: TGTGCCAGTAGCCTGGTGGGAGGGAACACTGAAGCTTTCTTT.